The 25 T cell receptor beta chains listed next were all sequenced from one sample in a study of OX40 agonist ivuxolimab in advanced cancers. The repertoire was sequenced with immunoSEQ multiplex PCR; TCRdb's copy has only in-frame clones and lacks some. The sample lists some 50,000 clones; around 80% were seen once. The sample was CD4+ or CD8+ T cells sorted from blood, taken in a trial of the OX40 agonist ivuxolimab. Source of these receptors: an adult with an advanced solid tumor such as melanoma, head and neck, liver or kidney cancer.

The chain carries TRBV12-5 and TRBJ1-4; D not resolved. CDR1 LGHNT and CDR2 FRNRAP come from the germline V gene. This CDR3 has 15 residues. The V and J ends lost 0 bases and 2 bases respectively, with 7 bases between them. The CDR3 DNA follows: TGTGCTAGTGGTTTGGTAGGAGGGACTAATGAAAAACTGTTTTTT. Amino acid sequence: CASGLVGGTNEKLFF.

The V and J genes are TRBV9 and TRBJ1-5; 8 bases are a match to TRBD1. The J segment lost 7 bases and the V segment lost 4 bases, leaving 13 bases of the junction unmatched. This CDR3 is 16 amino acids long. The germline V gene encodes CDR1 SGDLS and CDR2 YYNGEE. CDR3 sequence reads: CASSSGQGWGRQPQHF. The CDR3 nucleotides are TGTGCCAGCAGCTCAGGACAGGGTTGGGGCAGGCAGCCCCAGCATTTT.

This chain links TRBV7-9 with TRBJ2-7; D is ambiguous. This CDR3 region has 15 residues. Germline V gene sequence: CDR1 SEHNR, CDR2 FQNEAQ (reference sequence). The ends were cut back, 0 bases at V and 5 bases at J, with 14 bases in the middle. CDR3: CASSLARTAGHEQYF. The CDR3 nucleotides read TGTGCCAGCAGCTTAGCTAGAACGGCTGGGCACGAGCAGTACTTC.

The chain employs TRBV14 and TRBJ1-2; TRBD1 is a possible D gene (5 bases). Germline lookup yields CDR1 SGHDN and CDR2 FVKESK. The CDR3 spans 14 residues. V lost 0 bases and J 5 bases, leaving 10 bases between the germline ends. Here the CDR3 reads CASSQEGLPYGYTF. CDR3 bases: TGTGCCAGCAGCCAAGAGGGACTGCCGTATGGCTACACCTTC. The full variable domain, in which reference TRBV14 and TRBJ1-2 provide the parts outside the CDR3, is EAGVTQFPSHSVIEKGQTVTLRCDPISGHDNLYWYRRVMGKEIKFLLHFVKESKQDESGMPNNRFLAERTGGTYSTLKVQPAELEDSGVYFCASSQEGLPYGYTFGSGTRLTVV.

The chain employs TRBV7-9 and TRBJ2-7, with 9 bases fitting TRBD2. This CDR3 is 15 amino acids long. Losses at the gene ends were 3 bases for V and 6 bases for J; bases not matched to a gene: 9. From germline, CDR1 is SEHNR and CDR2 FQNEAQ (reference sequence). The CDR3 sequence is CASSFGGTSSVEQYF. The CDR3 bases are TGTGCCAGCAGCTTCGGTGGGACTAGCAGTGTCGAGCAGTACTTC.

The chain recombines TRBV7-3 with TRBJ1-2; TRBD1 matches at 8 bases. V trimming: 2 bases; J trimming: 2 bases; junction bases outside the gene matches: 4. There are 15 residues in the CDR3. The germline V gene encodes CDR1 SGHTA and CDR2 FQGTGA. This CDR3 is CASSLEGQANYGYTF. CDR3 sequence (DNA): TGTGCCAGCAGCTTAGAGGGACAGGCAAACTATGGCTACACCTTC.

The chain joins TRBV2 to TRBJ1-5; D not resolved. Trimming left V 8 bases short and J 6 bases short, with 14 bases between. Germline V CDR1 and CDR2: SNHLY, FYNNEI. CDR3 length equals 13 residues. CDR3 in amino acids: CASLGFGGQPQHF. In DNA form, the CDR3 reads TGTGCCAGCCTAGGGTTCGGCGGTCAGCCCCAGCATTTT.

The V call is TRBV5-1, the J call TRBJ2-1, with D perhaps TRBD1 (6 bases). CDR1 SGHRS and CDR2 YFSETQ come from the germline V gene. With 0 bases removed from V and 7 bases from J, the gap between germline ends came to 14 bases. The CDR3 totals 15 residues. The CDR3 sequence is CASSLVQGIRNEQFF. The CDR3 DNA reads TGCGCCAGCAGCTTGGTCCAGGGGATAAGAAATGAGCAGTTCTTC.

The chain joins TRBV14 to TRBJ2-5; TRBD2 is a possible D gene (6 bases). CDR1 is SGHDN, CDR2 FVKESK, per germline. The CDR3 contains 13 residues. V lost 0 bases to trimming and J lost 9 bases, with 11 bases between them. As DNA, the CDR3 is TGTGCCAGCAGCCAAGATATAGCTAGCGCCCAGTACTTC. Protein: CASSQDIASAQYF.

The chain joins TRBV11-2 to TRBJ1-4; a weak D match, TRBD1 (5 bases). This CDR3 spans 15 amino acids. V lost 5 bases to trimming and J lost 6 bases, with 16 bases between them. Germline-derived CDR1 and CDR2 are SGHAT and FQNNGV. The CDR3 DNA sequence: TGTGCCAGCAGCCGACGGGGGGACTGGGATGAAAAACTGTTTTTT. Translating gives CASSRRGDWDEKLFF.

In this sample, this clone turned up once. The V and J genes are TRBV12-5 and TRBJ2-1; 9 nucleotides match TRBD1. Germline V gene sequence: CDR1 LGHNT, CDR2 FRNRAP. CDR3 size: 16 residues. V lost 5 bases to trimming and J lost 8 bases; unmatched junction nucleotides: 13. In DNA, the CDR3 is TGTGCTAGTGGTCCTCTACGCCGGGGACAGGGTTATGAGCAGTTCTTC. This sequence encodes CASGPLRRGQGYEQFF.

The chain couples TRBV30 to TRBJ2-7; 8 bases map to TRBD2. Trimming removed 3 bases from V and 0 bases from J; junction bases left unmatched: 4. CDR1 and CDR2 (germline): GTSNPN, SVGIG (reference sequence). This CDR3 comprises 14 residues. This CDR3 reads CAWRGGGSSYEQYF. In DNA, the CDR3 is TGTGCCTGGAGGGGCGGGGGGAGCTCCTACGAGCAGTACTTC.

The V call is TRBV19, the J call TRBJ2-2; 9 positions match TRBD2. The CDR3 sequence is 15 residues long. After removal of 2 bases from V and 7 bases from J, the junction contained 5 bases not matched to a gene. The germline V gene encodes CDR1 LNHDA and CDR2 SQIVND (reference sequence). CDR3 in DNA: TGTGCCAGTAGTATATTAGCGGGAGTGGGCGGGGAGCTGTTTTTT. This sequence encodes CASSILAGVGGELFF. Full variable domain (outside the CDR3, taken from reference TRBV19 and TRBJ2-2): DGGITQSPKYLFRKEGQNVTLSCEQNLNHDAMYWYRQDPGQGLRLIYYSQIVNDFQKGDIAEGYSVSREKKESFPLTVTSAQKNPTAFYLCASSILAGVGGELFFGEGSRLTVL.

With regard to this clone: The junction shows a germline mismatch at one end, possibly a read error. This sequence joins TRBV28 and TRBJ2-4; the D gene is possibly TRBD2 (6 bases). The germline V gene encodes CDR1 MDHEN and CDR2 SYDVKM. CDR3 length: 13 amino acids. The DNA for the CDR3 is TGTGCCAGCAGTTCTAGCGTCCAAAAGGTTGCGGACTTC. This gives the protein CASSSSVQKVADF.

This clone was observed a handful of times. The genes are TRBV19 and TRBJ1-1; TRBD1 matches 9 bases. The trim removed 3 bases at V and 5 bases at J, leaving 10 bases unmatched. Germline V gene lookup returns CDR1 LNHDA and CDR2 SQIVND (reference sequence). The CDR3 contains 16 residues. The CDR3 here is CASSMGWAGQGTEAFF. The CDR3 nucleotides read TGTGCCAGTAGTATGGGATGGGCCGGACAGGGGACTGAAGCTTTCTTT.

This clone showed up just once. The chain has TRBV19 and TRBJ2-3; TRBD2 matches at 7 bases. The CDR3 is 16 residues long. The junction had 8 bases not matched to a gene; V was cut back by 4 bases and J by 1 base. The germline CDR1 and CDR2 sequences are LNHDA and SQIVND (reference sequence). CDR3 coding DNA: TGTGCCAGTAGTAGTCGGGCAGCGGGGCGCACAGATACGCAGTATTTT. This gives the protein CASSSRAAGRTDTQYF.

The V gene is TRBV9, the J gene TRBJ1-1; perhaps TRBD1 as D (5 bases). V gave up 3 bases and J gave up 4 bases, with 16 bases separating them. CDR3 length equals 15 residues. The V gene's germline CDR1 is SGDLS and CDR2 YYNGEE. The CDR3 DNA reads TGTGCCAGCAGCGCCTCACAGGTTCTGGGCACTGAAGCTTTCTTT. Encoded protein: CASSASQVLGTEAFF.

Notes on this clone: A much larger clone differs by one base, so this may be a read error. The same CDR3 is also encoded by other DNA sequences in this sample. Here the CDR3 reads CASSLGNQPQHF. Here the CDR3 DNA reads TGTGCCAGCAGCTTAGGAAATCAGCCCCAGCATTTT. The rearrangement links TRBV7-9 to TRBJ1-5; the D is unclear. Germline V gene data show CDR1 as SEHNR and CDR2 as FQNEAQ (reference sequence). Between the trimmed V and J ends, which lost 1 base and 4 bases, there was a span of 2 bases. This CDR3 contains 12 residues.

The chain recombines TRBV7-1 with TRBJ1-1, with D perhaps TRBD1 (5 bases). TRBV7-1 is sorted into the ORF group, with uncertain function. Trimming stripped 4 bases from V and 6 bases from J, with 18 bases between. The CDR3 is 15 amino acids. This chain's CDR3 is CASSLVAGTGAEAFF. The DNA for the CDR3 is TGTGCCAGCAGCTTAGTGGCAGGGACCGGGGCTGAAGCTTTCTTT.

This chain uses TRBV7-9 with TRBJ2-5; 10 positions agree with TRBD1. CDR1 and CDR2 from the germline V gene are SEHNR and FQNEAQ (reference sequence). The CDR3 is 12 residues long. With 11 bases clipped from V and 3 bases from J, the junction kept 3 bases outside the gene matches. CDR3 amino acids: CACGTGEETQYF. In nucleotides, the CDR3 is TGTGCCTGCGGGACAGGGGAAGAGACCCAGTACTTC.

This clone has more than one count but fewer than ten. The chain uses TRBV28 and TRBJ2-2; TRBD1 matches at 9 bases. This CDR3 has 14 amino acids. V was clipped by 7 bases and J by 7 bases; unmatched bases: 7. CDR1 and CDR2 (germline): MDHEN, SYDVKM. This chain's CDR3 is CASNKQGASGELFF. CDR3 DNA sequence: TGTGCCAGCAACAAACAGGGGGCAAGCGGGGAGCTGTTTTTT.

The V and J genes are TRBV9 and TRBJ1-1, with TRBD1 identical over 8 bases. Trimming cost V 4 bases and J 5 bases; bases outside gene matches: 7. The CDR3 loop spans 14 amino acids. Germline V lookup: CDR1 SGDLS, CDR2 YYNGEE. CDR3 nucleotide sequence: TGTGCCAGCAGCCCCGGACAGGGTTCAACTGAAGCTTTCTTT. It specifies CASSPGQGSTEAFF.

The chain employs TRBV7-2 and TRBJ2-7; 8 nucleotides agree with TRBD2. The V and J ends lost 5 bases and 4 bases, in that order; junction bases with no gene match: 16. There are 17 residues in the CDR3. CDR1 is SGHTA, CDR2 FQGNSA, per germline. In nucleotides, the CDR3 is TGTGCCAGCAGCCGCGGACTAGCCACCACACTACCATACGAGCAGTACTTC. This gives the protein CASSRGLATTLPYEQYF.

Only a few counts were recorded for this clone. This chain links TRBV19 with TRBJ1-1; D possibly corresponds to TRBD1 (5 bases). This CDR3 is built from 12 residues. CDR1 is LNHDA, CDR2 SQIVND, per germline (reference sequence). Trimming took 7 bases from V and 7 from J, leaving 13 bases between them. The CDR3 loop is CASKTRVGEAFF. CDR3 sequence (DNA): TGTGCCAGTAAGACCAGGGTAGGTGAAGCTTTCTTT.

This chain joins TRBV27 and TRBJ1-4; D unclear. The CDR3 has 17 residues. Germline lookup yields CDR1 MNHEY and CDR2 SMNVEV (reference sequence). Trimming stripped 0 bases from V and 0 bases from J, with 11 bases between. DNA for the CDR3: TGTGCCAGCAGTTTATCCCTGGGATCCGCAACTAATGAAAAACTGTTTTTT. Residues: CASSLSLGSATNEKLFF.